The clone carrying this T cell receptor (beta chain) occurred once. The source of the sample is a study of CD8 T cells in Susac syndrome. This CDR3 spans 14 amino acids. With V trimmed by 7 bases and J by 0 bases, 4 bases remained unmatched. Germline-derived CDR1 and CDR2 are MNHEY and SVGAGI. RNA, at about 0.45 to 1 ug, was reverse transcribed with random hexamers. TCRdb re-called the immunoSEQ multiplex PCR reads with MiXCR, one entry per CDR3 protein. The table has roughly 130,000 distinct CDR3 sequences, roughly 96% seen once. The sample comprised CD4+ T cells from PBMCs. This receptor was identified in a human donor with multiple sclerosis. The J gene is TRBJ2-5, the V gene TRBV6-5, with TRBD2 matching 8 bases. The CDR3 sequence is CASNPGGNQETQYF. CDR3 nucleotides: TGTGCCAGCAACCCGGGGGGGAACCAAGAGACCCAGTACTTC.